This TCR beta chain was captured by sequencing in a study of cytomegalovirus exposure and HLA in healthy donors. General study results and limits: A prior analysis recorded that most TCR beta V segments were productive about 87% or about 30% of the time. An analysis that came later showed most CMV-associated TCR beta chains appearing HLA-restricted.

The ends lost 5 bases at V and 7 bases at J; junction bases unmatched: 7. The CDR3 is made up of 14 amino acids. CDR1 and CDR2 from the germline V gene are LNHDA and SQIVND (reference sequence). Primers: 60 Vbeta forward and 13 Jbeta reverse. Here immunoSEQ multiplex PCR was the method, and the copy in TCRdb shows in-frame clones only, minus some. The sample has about 150,000 clones; approximately 84% are singletons. Note on this clone: What it binds is not known.

The receptor comes from a middle-aged woman in good health and CMV-seropositive. The V call is TRBV19, the J call TRBJ1-4; 7 positions agree with TRBD1. Source material: PBMCs. Written as DNA, the CDR3 is TGTGCCAGTAGTCCTATGGACAGGCCTGAAAAACTGTTTTTT. Protein sequence: CASSPMDRPEKLFF.